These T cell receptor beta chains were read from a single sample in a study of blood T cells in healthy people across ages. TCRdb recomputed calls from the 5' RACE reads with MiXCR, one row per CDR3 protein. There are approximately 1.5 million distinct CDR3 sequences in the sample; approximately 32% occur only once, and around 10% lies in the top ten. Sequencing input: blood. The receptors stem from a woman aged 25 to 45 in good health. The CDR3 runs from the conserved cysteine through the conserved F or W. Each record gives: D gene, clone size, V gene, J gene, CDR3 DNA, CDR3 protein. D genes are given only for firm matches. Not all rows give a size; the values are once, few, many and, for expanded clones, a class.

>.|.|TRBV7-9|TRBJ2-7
TGTGCCAGCTCCGGCCCACCTGTATCCTACGAGCAGTACTTC
CASSGPPVSYEQYF
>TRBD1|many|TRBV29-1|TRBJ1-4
TGCAGCGTTGGGACAGGGGGCCTTGAAAAACTGTTTTTT
CSVGTGGLEKLFF
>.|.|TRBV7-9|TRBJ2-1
TGTGCCAGCAGCGTCCTAGATTCTGAGCAGTTCTTC
CASSVLDSEQFF
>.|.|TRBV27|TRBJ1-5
TGTGCGGGGAGCAATCAGCCCCAGCATTTT
CAGSNQPQHF
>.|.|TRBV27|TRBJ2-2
TGTGCCAGCAGTTTAGGGCAGATCAACACCGGGGAGCTGTTTTTT
CASSLGQINTGELFF
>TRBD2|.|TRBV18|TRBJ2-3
TGTGCCAGCTCATCCGGACTAGCGGGGGCTTCTAACACAGATACGCAGTATTTT
CASSSGLAGASNTDTQYF
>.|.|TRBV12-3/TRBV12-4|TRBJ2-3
.
CASSSWGEGSTDAQYF
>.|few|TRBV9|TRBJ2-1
TGTGCCAGCAGCGTAGAGGGCCCCTACAATGAGCAGTTCTTC
CASSVEGPYNEQFF
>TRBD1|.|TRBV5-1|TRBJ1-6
TGCGCCAGCAGTATGGCACAGGGGGAAGGGTCACCCCTCCACTTT
CASSMAQGEGSPLHF
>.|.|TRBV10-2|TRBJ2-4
TGCGCCAGCAGTGTGGGGTTGCCCGACACCTACGGGCAGTACTTC
CASSVGLPDTYGQYF
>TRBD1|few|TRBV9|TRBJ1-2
TGTGCCAGCAGCGTAGGTAGCAGGGGGCCCCCTGCTAACTATGGCTACACCTTC
CASSVGSRGPPANYGYTF
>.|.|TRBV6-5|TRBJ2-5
TGTGCCAGCAGAGGGGGTATTTTCGAAGAAGAGACCCAGTACTTC
CASRGGIFEEETQYF
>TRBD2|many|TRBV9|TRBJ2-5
TGTGCCAGCAGCGTAGCAACTAGCGGGGGGCAAGAGACCCAGTACTTC
CASSVATSGGQETQYF
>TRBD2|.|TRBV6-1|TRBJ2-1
TGTGCCAGCAGTAAACTACCGGGACTAGCGGGAGGTTTTTTGAATGAGCAGTTCTTC
CASSKLPGLAGGFLNEQFF
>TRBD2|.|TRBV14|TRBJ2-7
TGTGCCAGCAGCCCACTCTCCACCAGGGACTACCACTACGAGCAGTACTTC
CASSPLSTRDYHYEQYF
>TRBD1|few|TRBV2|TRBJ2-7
TGTGCCAGCAGTGGTAAGGACAGGGGGCAGTACGAGCAGTACTTC
CASSGKDRGQYEQYF
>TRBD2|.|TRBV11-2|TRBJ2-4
TGTGCCAGCAGACCCCACGGCGGGGGGCCCTCCCGGCACATTCAGTACTTC
CASRPHGGGPSRHIQYF
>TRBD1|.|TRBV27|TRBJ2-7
TGTGCCAGCAGTTTATCGGACAGGGGACCCTACGAGCAGTACTTC
CASSLSDRGPYEQYF
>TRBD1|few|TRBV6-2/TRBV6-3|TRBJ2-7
TGTGCCAGCAGTTACCAGGACAGGGCCGAAACGGGGTACGAGCAGTACTTC
CASSYQDRAETGYEQYF
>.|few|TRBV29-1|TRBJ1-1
TGCAGCGCCCCTAGGGGTCTTGGGAGGGTCCCTGAAGCTTTCTTT
CSAPRGLGRVPEAFF
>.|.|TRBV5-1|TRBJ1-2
TGCGCCAGCAGTGGGGTAGATGGCTACACCTTC
CASSGVDGYTF
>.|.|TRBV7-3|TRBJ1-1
TGTGCCAGCAGCTTATCCCCGGTGGTGAGTGCCAGTGAAGCTTTCTTT
CASSLSPVVSASEAFF
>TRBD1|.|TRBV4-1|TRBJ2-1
TGCGCCAGCAGCCCGTCGGGACAGGCCCCACGGACCTACAATGAGCAGTTCTTC
CASSPSGQAPRTYNEQFF